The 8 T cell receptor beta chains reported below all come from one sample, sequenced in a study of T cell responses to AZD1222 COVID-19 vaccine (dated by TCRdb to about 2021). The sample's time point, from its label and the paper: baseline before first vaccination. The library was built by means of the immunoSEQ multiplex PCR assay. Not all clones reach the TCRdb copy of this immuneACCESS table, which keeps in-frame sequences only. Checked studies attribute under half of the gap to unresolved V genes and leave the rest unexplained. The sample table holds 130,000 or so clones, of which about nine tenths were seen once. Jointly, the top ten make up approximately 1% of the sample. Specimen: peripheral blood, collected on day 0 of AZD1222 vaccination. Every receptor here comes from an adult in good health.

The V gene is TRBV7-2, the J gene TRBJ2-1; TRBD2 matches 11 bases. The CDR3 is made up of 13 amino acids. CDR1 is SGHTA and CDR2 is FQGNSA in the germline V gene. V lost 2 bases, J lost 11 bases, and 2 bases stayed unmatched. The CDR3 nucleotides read TGTGCCAGCAGCTTAAGACTAGCGGGGCAGCAGTTCTTC. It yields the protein CASSLRLAGQQFF.

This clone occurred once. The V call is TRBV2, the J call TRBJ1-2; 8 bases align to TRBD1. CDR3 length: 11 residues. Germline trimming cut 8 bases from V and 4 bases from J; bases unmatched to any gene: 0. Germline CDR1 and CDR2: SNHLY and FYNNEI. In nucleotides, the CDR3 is TGTGCCAGCGGGACAGGCTATGGCTACACCTTC. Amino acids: CASGTGYGYTF.

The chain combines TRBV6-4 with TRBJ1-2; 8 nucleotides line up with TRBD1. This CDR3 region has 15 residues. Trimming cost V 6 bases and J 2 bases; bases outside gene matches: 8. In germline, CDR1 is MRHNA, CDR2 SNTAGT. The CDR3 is CASSLDRVANYGYTF. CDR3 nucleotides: TGTGCCAGCAGCCTGGACAGGGTCGCCAACTATGGCTACACCTTC.

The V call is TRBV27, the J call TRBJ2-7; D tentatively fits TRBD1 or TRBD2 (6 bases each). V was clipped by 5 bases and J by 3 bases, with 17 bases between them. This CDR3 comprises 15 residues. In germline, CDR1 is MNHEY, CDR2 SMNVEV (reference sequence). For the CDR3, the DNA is TGTGCCAGCAGTCTACGAGGGGGGCGCGTCTACGAGCAGTACTTC. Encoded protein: CASSLRGGRVYEQYF.

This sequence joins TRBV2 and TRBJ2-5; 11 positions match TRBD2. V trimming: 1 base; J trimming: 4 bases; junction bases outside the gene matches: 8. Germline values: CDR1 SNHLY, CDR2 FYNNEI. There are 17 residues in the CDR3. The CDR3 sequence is CASSEGSLAGGRETQYF. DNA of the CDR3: TGTGCCAGCAGTGAAGGGAGTCTAGCGGGAGGCCGAGAGACCCAGTACTTC.

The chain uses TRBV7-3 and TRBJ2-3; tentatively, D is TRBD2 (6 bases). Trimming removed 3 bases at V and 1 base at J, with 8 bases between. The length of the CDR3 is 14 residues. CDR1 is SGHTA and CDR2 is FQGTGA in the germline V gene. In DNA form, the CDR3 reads TGTGCCAGCAGCTTGGCGGGACGCACAGATACGCAGTATTTT. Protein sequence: CASSLAGRTDTQYF. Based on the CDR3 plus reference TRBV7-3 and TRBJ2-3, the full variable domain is GAGVSQTPSNKVTEKGKYVELRCDPISGHTALYWYRQSLGQGPEFLIYFQGTGAADDSGLPNDRFFAVRPEGSVSTLKIQRTERGDSAVYLCASSLAGRTDTQYFGPGTRLTVL.

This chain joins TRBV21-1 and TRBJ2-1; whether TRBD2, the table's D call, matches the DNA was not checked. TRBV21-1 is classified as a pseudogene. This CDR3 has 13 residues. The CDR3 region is CASSKGGGDEQFF. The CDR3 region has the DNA TGTGCCAGCAGCAAAGGCGGGGGCGATGAGCAGTTCTTC.

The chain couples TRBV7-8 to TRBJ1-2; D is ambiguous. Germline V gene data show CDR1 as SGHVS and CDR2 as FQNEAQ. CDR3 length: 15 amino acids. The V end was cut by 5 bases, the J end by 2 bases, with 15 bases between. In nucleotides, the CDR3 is TGTGCCAGCAGCCACCATGCCAGGAGCAACTATGGCTACACCTTC. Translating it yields CASSHHARSNYGYTF.